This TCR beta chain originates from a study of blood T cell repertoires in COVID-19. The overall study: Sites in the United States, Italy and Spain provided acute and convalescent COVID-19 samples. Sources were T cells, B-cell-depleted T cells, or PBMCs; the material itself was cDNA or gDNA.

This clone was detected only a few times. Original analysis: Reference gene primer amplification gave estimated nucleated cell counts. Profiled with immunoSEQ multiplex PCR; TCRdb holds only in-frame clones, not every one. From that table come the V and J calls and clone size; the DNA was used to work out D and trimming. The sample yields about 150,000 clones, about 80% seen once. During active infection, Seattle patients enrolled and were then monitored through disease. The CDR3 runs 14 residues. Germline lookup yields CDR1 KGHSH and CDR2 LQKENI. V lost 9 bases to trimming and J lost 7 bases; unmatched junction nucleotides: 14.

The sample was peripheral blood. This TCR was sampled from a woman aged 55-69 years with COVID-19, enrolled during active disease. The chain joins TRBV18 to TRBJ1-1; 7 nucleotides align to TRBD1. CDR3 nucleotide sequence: TGTGCCAGTATCCGACAGGGTAGTTCGAATGAAGCTTTCTTT. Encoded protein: CASIRQGSSNEAFF.